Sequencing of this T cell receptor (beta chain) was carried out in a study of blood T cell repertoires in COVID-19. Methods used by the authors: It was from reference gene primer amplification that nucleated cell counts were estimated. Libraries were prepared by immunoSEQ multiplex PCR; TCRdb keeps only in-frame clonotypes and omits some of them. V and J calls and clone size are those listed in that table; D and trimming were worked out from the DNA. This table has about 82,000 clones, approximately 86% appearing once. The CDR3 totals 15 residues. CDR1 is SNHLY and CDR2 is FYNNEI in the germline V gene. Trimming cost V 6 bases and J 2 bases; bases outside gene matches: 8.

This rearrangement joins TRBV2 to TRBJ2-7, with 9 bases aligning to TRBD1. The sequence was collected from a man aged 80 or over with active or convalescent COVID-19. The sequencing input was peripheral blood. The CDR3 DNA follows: TGTGCCAGCAGCCCCACAGGGGGCTCCGCCTACGAGCAGTACGTC. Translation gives CASSPTGGSAYEQYV.